This T cell receptor beta chain was captured in a study of blood T cell repertoires in COVID-19. Study overall: Italy, Spain and the United States were the sources of the convalescent and acute COVID-19 samples. The cDNA or gDNA used as material had been derived from T cells, B-cell-depleted T cells, or PBMCs.

This CDR3 has 17 amino acids. CDR1 is SGHVS, CDR2 FQNEAQ, per germline. Between the trimmed V and J ends, which lost 4 bases and 0 bases, there was a span of 16 bases. Per the authors' pipeline: Estimates of nucleated cell counts were drawn from the amplification of reference gene primers. Sequencing used immunoSEQ multiplex PCR; TCRdb keeps in-frame clones, though not all of them. D and trimming were read from the DNA, whereas the V and J calls and clone size are those reported in that table. The sample lists some 250,000 clones, 75% to 90% occurring once. Material: peripheral blood. The chain joins TRBV7-8 to TRBJ1-5; the D is unclear. This clonotype was sampled from a man in his sixties who had recovered from COVID-19. The CDR3 loop is CASSSGWADNSNQPQHF. DNA for the CDR3: TGTGCCAGCAGCTCGGGGTGGGCAGATAATAGCAATCAGCCCCAGCATTTT. The entire variable domain, with the rest obtained from reference TRBV7-8 and TRBJ1-5, is as follows: GAGVSQSPRYKVAKRGQDVALRCDPISGHVSLFWYQQALGQGPEFLTYFQNEAQLDKSGLPSDRFFAERPEGSVSTLKIQRTQQEDSAVYLCASSSGWADNSNQPQHFGDGTRLSIL.